The source of this T cell receptor (beta chain) is a study of T-cell memory formation after mild COVID-19. Study details: Across donors, TCR clusters were largely donor specific. Study observations and caveats: Pre-infection memory contained some responding clones, which suggested that cross-reactive memory had joined.

This clonotype was seen more than once but under ten times. Its specificity is not known. A single record per CDR3 protein comes from TCRdb applying MiXCR to the 5' RACE reads. The top ten hold roughly 20% of the sample, which has about 350,000 distinct CDR3 sequences, roughly 15% seen once. This CDR3 contains 14 residues. With 7 bases removed from V and 8 bases from J, the gap between germline ends came to 20 bases. Germline-derived CDR1 and CDR2 are MNHEY and SVGEGT. J is TRBJ1-2 and V is TRBV6-2 or TRBV6-3; D remains unclear. Sample: PBMCs or a T cell subset sorted from them (not recorded which). The TCR sequence derives from a man aged 18-30 years who had mild COVID-19 (a few samples of this study predate the infection). Cell type and time point are not known. The CDR3 reads CASTNSGIGRGYTF. CDR3 nucleotide sequence: TGTGCCAGCACCAACTCCGGGATCGGCCGGGGCTACACCTTC.